These 24 T cell receptor beta chains share one sample of origin, sequenced in a study of cytomegalovirus exposure and HLA in healthy donors. 60 Vbeta and 13 Jbeta primers were used in PCR. The protocol was immunoSEQ multiplex PCR, while the TCRdb copy is restricted to in-frame clones and leaves out a portion. The table has 150,000 to 200,000 clones, around 80% seen once. Sample: PBMCs. These TCRs come from a middle-aged man in good health and CMV-seronegative.

The V and J genes are TRBV2 and TRBJ1-4; 7 bases are a match to TRBD1. CDR1 is SNHLY, CDR2 FYNNEI, per germline. V trimming: 8 bases; J trimming: 8 bases; junction bases outside the gene matches: 8. The CDR3 has 13 residues. Here the CDR3 DNA reads TGTGCCAGCCCTAGGGGGCGAGGCGAAAAACTGTTTTTT. Translated, it gives CASPRGRGEKLFF.

The chain has TRBV20-1 and TRBJ2-7, with 7 bases identical to TRBD1. Germline values: CDR1 DFQATT, CDR2 SNEGSKA (reference sequence). The CDR3 runs 11 residues. The DNA for the CDR3 is TGCAGCGGGACAGATCGCTACGAGCAGTACTTC. Translating it yields CSGTDRYEQYF.

This clone was counted between two and nine times. J is TRBJ1-1 and V is TRBV18, with 7 bases fitting TRBD1. Germline CDR1 KGHSH, CDR2 LQKENI. The CDR3 length is 15 residues. J gave up 1 base and V 4 bases, and 6 bases lay outside the gene matches. The CDR3, as DNA: TGTGCCAGCTCACTTACGACAGGGACGAACACTGAAGCTTTCTTT. Its protein product is CASSLTTGTNTEAFF.

V gene TRBV7-2 combines with J gene TRBJ1-1; 10 bases match TRBD1. Per the germline V gene, CDR1 is SGHTA and CDR2 is FQGNSA. This CDR3 comprises 14 residues. V shed 5 bases, J shed 1 base, and the junction held 1 base outside the gene matches. The CDR3 DNA sequence: TGTGCCAGCAGCCGACAGGGGGCGAACACTGAAGCTTTCTTT. The encoded protein is CASSRQGANTEAFF. Together with reference TRBV7-2 and TRBJ1-1, the CDR3 gives the full variable domain: GAGVSQSPSNKVTEKGKDVELRCDPISGHTALYWYRQSLGQGLEFLIYFQGNSAPDKSGLPSDRFSAERTGGSVSTLTIQRTQQEDSAVYLCASSRQGANTEAFFGQGTRLTVV.

The chain joins TRBV5-1 to TRBJ1-1; D unclear. This CDR3 is built from 13 residues. Trimming stripped 6 bases from V and 3 bases from J, with 12 bases between. Germline CDR1 and CDR2: SGHRS and YFSETQ. The CDR3 protein is CASTFDGDTEAFF. CDR3 nucleotide sequence: TGCGCCAGCACTTTTGACGGAGACACTGAAGCTTTCTTT.

This chain uses TRBV5-1 with TRBJ1-2, with 7 bases lining up with TRBD1. V was clipped by 0 bases and J by 6 bases; unmatched bases: 2. The CDR3 extends over 13 amino acids. CDR1 and CDR2 (germline): SGHRS, YFSETQ. The CDR3 bases are TGCGCCAGCAGCTTGGCCCAGGGGGATGGCTACACCTTC. It encodes CASSLAQGDGYTF.

Only one count was recorded for this clone. This specimen includes other DNA sequences encoding the same CDR3. The chain uses TRBV13 and TRBJ1-4; no definite D call. The CDR3 extends over 13 amino acids. CDR1 and CDR2 (germline): PRHDT, FYEKMQ (reference sequence). The V end was cut by 0 bases, the J end by 11 bases, with 10 bases between. The CDR3 region is CASSLGLREKLFF. CDR3 nucleotides: TGTGCCAGCAGCTTAGGCCTAAGGGAGAAACTGTTTTTT.

J is TRBJ2-1 and V is TRBV5-4; 7 nucleotides line up with TRBD2. J lost 1 base, V lost 4 bases, and 5 bases had no gene match. This CDR3 comprises 15 residues. Germline-derived CDR1 and CDR2 are SGHNT and YYREEE (reference sequence). The CDR3 DNA reads as TGTGCCAGCAGCCTGGCTAGCGGATCCTACAATGAGCAGTTCTTC. Translating it yields CASSLASGSYNEQFF.

The chain is built from TRBV7-3 and TRBJ1-2; D not resolved. Germline lookup yields CDR1 SGHTA and CDR2 FQGTGA. This CDR3 region has 13 residues. V was trimmed by 2 bases and J by 8 bases, leaving 12 bases between them. CDR3 sequence: CASSLDGMRGYTF. The CDR3 DNA sequence: TGTGCCAGCAGCTTAGACGGGATGAGAGGCTACACCTTC.

The V call is TRBV9, the J call TRBJ1-6; D is unresolved. Germline CDR1 reads SGDLS; CDR2 reads YYNGEE. The CDR3 has 15 residues. V was trimmed by 0 bases and J by 6 bases, leaving 10 bases between them. The CDR3 here is CASSVAGFGNSPLHF. In DNA form, the CDR3 reads TGTGCCAGCAGCGTAGCGGGATTTGGTAATTCACCCCTCCACTTT.

The chain combines TRBV7-2 with TRBJ2-3; 8 bases match TRBD1. V dropped 5 bases and J dropped 2; count of bases not matched to a gene: 6. CDR1 is SGHTA, CDR2 FQGNSA, per germline. This CDR3 is 15 amino acids long. CDR3 nucleotide sequence: TGTGCCAGCAGCCCTCGGACAGGGTACACAGATACGCAGTATTTT. Translating it yields CASSPRTGYTDTQYF.

The chain carries TRBV7-6 and TRBJ2-7; 16 nucleotides match TRBD2. This CDR3 has 17 amino acids. Unmatched junction bases numbered 5, after V lost 0 bases and J lost 6 bases. The germline gives CDR1 SGHVS, CDR2 FNYEAQ. This CDR3 reads CASSLAVGTSGRGEQYF. The CDR3 DNA is TGTGCCAGCAGCTTAGCGGTCGGGACTAGCGGGAGGGGCGAGCAGTACTTC.

The gene calls are TRBV5-1 and TRBJ2-5; tentative D call: TRBD1 (5 bases). The CDR3 is made up of 13 amino acids. V dropped 0 bases and J dropped 5 bases, with 8 bases sitting between them. Germline lookup yields CDR1 SGHRS and CDR2 YFSETQ. CDR3 amino acids: CASSLGGSETQYF. The CDR3 coding sequence is TGCGCCAGCAGCTTGGGGGGCTCCGAGACCCAGTACTTC.

The chain links TRBV28 to TRBJ2-7; no clear D gene. Germline values: CDR1 MDHEN, CDR2 SYDVKM. This CDR3 is built from 13 residues. V lost 4 bases and J lost 0, with 7 bases in between. In nucleotides, the CDR3 is TGTGCCAGCAGTTCCCAGGACTCCTACGAGCAGTACTTC. It specifies CASSSQDSYEQYF.

This chain links TRBV28 with TRBJ2-3, with TRBD2 as a possible D gene (5 bases). Germline CDR1 is MDHEN and CDR2 is SYDVKM. The CDR3 contains 15 residues. Between the trimmed V and J ends, which lost 8 bases and 0 bases, there was a span of 15 bases. Here the CDR3 reads CASLRTRWSTDTQYF. The CDR3 bases are TGTGCCAGCCTAAGGACTCGCTGGAGCACAGATACGCAGTATTTT.

V gene TRBV5-1 combines with J gene TRBJ1-2, with a possible D match to TRBD1 (6 bases). The CDR3 spans 15 residues. V lost 3 bases, J lost 6 bases, and 18 bases lay in between. Germline values: CDR1 SGHRS, CDR2 YFSETQ. CDR3 in amino acids: CASSSTQGGYDGYTF. Here the CDR3 DNA reads TGCGCCAGCAGCTCCACTCAAGGGGGATACGATGGCTACACCTTC.

This clone was counted once. This chain uses TRBV15 with TRBJ1-3, with a tentative D call TRBD1 (6 bases). This CDR3 has 16 amino acids. With 1 base removed from V and 4 bases from J, the gap between germline ends came to 14 bases. CDR1 LNHNV and CDR2 YYDKDF come from the germline V gene (reference sequence). CDR3 coding DNA: TGTGCCACCAGCAGAGGTACAGGGATAGAAGGAAACACCATATATTTT. This gives the protein CATSRGTGIEGNTIYF.

As regards this clone: Other DNA sequences within the sample encode an identical CDR3. The CDR3 DNA follows: TGTGCCAGCAGTTTTCGGGGGAGGAACACTGAAGCTTTCTTT. Encoded protein: CASSFRGRNTEAFF. V gene TRBV27 combines with J gene TRBJ1-1; weak D call: TRBD1 (5 bases). V was pared by 3 bases and J by 1 base, with 9 bases between. The germline V gene encodes CDR1 MNHEY and CDR2 SMNVEV (reference sequence). The CDR3 runs 14 residues.

This clone was seen more than once but under ten times. The chain couples TRBV2 to TRBJ2-3; TRBD2 agrees at 12 bases. Germline trimming cut 6 bases from V and 0 bases from J; bases unmatched to any gene: 1. Germline V CDR1 and CDR2: SNHLY, FYNNEI. The CDR3 extends over 15 amino acids. CDR3 protein: CASSGTSGSTDTQYF. CDR3 coding DNA: TGTGCCAGCAGCGGGACTAGCGGGAGCACAGATACGCAGTATTTT.

The chain is built from TRBV7-6 and TRBJ2-5; 7 positions match TRBD2. V was clipped by 2 bases and J by 3 bases; unmatched bases: 6. The CDR3 totals 15 residues. Germline V gives CDR1 SGHVS, CDR2 FNYEAQ. The CDR3 reads CASSLIASGKETQYF. In nucleotides, the CDR3 is TGTGCCAGCAGCTTAATCGCTAGCGGTAAAGAGACCCAGTACTTC.

The chain combines TRBV7-9 with TRBJ2-7; 7 bases align to TRBD2. The junction had 6 bases not matched to a gene; V was cut back by 1 base and J by 3 bases. The germline V gene has CDR1 SEHNR and CDR2 FQNEAQ (reference sequence). The CDR3 runs to 15 residues. The CDR3 region has the DNA TGTGCCAGCAGCTTAGGAAGCGGGGAACTCTACGAGCAGTACTTC. It translates to CASSLGSGELYEQYF.

The chain joins TRBV4-1 to TRBJ2-1; 11 nucleotides agree with TRBD2. The CDR3 extends over 16 amino acids. V trimming: 1 base; J trimming: 10 bases; junction bases outside the gene matches: 9. Germline CDR1 is MGHRA and CDR2 is YSYEKL. This CDR3 reads CASSQVQLAGAGEQFF. The CDR3 DNA reads as TGCGCCAGCAGCCAAGTTCAACTAGCGGGAGCGGGAGAGCAGTTCTTC.

The rearrangement uses TRBV27 and TRBJ2-7; 8 nucleotides agree with TRBD1. Germline V lookup: CDR1 MNHEY, CDR2 SMNVEV (reference sequence). Trimming cost V 6 bases and J 6 bases; bases outside gene matches: 4. The CDR3 runs 12 residues. The CDR3, as DNA: TGTGCCAGCAGCTATACAGGGGGCGAGCAGTACTTC. It specifies CASSYTGGEQYF.

The gene calls are TRBV2 and TRBJ2-3; 8 bases are a match to TRBD2. After removal of 4 bases from V and 3 bases from J, the junction contained 9 bases not matched to a gene. Germline CDR1 reads SNHLY; CDR2 reads FYNNEI. The CDR3 covers 16 residues. The CDR3 sequence: CASSALGSGRTDTQYF. CDR3 DNA: TGTGCCAGCAGTGCCCTCGGGAGCGGGAGAACAGATACGCAGTATTTT.